This TCR beta chain appears in the sequencing data of a study of shared T cell receptors in the human thymus. Produced via immunoSEQ multiplex PCR; TCRdb's table is partial and in-frame only. The table records about 380,000 clones, roughly 94% of them present only once. The CDR3 runs 14 residues. The germline V gene encodes CDR1 SSHAT and CDR2 FNYEAQ (reference sequence). Trimming took off 1 base at V and 7 bases at J, with 11 bases between the two ends. This chain connects TRBV7-7 to TRBJ2-1, with a weak D call TRBD1 (6 bases). The sequence was collected from a human donor. Sequenced: thymocytes. This CDR3 is CASSLEQGWNEQFF. CDR3 DNA sequence: TGTGCCAGCAGCTTAGAGCAGGGGTGGAATGAGCAGTTCTTC.